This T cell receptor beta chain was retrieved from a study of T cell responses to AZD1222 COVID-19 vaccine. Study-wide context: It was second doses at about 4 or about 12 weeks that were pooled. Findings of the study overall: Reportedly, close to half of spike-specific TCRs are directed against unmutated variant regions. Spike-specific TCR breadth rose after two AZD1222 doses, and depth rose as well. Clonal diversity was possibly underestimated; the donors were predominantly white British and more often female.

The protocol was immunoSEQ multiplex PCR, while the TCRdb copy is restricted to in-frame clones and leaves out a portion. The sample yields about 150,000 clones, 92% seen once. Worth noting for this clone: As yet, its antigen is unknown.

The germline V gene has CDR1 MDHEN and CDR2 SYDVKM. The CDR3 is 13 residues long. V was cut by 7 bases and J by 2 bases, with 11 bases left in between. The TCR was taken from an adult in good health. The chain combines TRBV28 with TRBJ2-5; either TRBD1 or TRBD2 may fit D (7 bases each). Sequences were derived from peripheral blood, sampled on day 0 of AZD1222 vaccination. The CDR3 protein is CASIQGGQETQYF. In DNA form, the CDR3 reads TGTGCCAGCATCCAGGGGGGGCAAGAGACCCAGTACTTC.